The T cell receptor (beta chain) under discussion was sequenced for a study of T cells in Graves' hyperthyroidism and ophthalmopathy. Broader study findings: Most clonotypes expanded in thyroid above 0.001 were likewise present in blood. From stable hyperthyroidism, ophthalmopathy was set apart by a 13 V-J model.

The PBMCs studied were ones that came from roughly 9.1 ml fresh peripheral blood. J gave up 6 bases and V 4 bases, and 6 bases lay outside the gene matches. Per germline, CDR1 MNHNS and CDR2 SASEGT. The CDR3 is 15 residues long. RNA transcripts provided the source from which TCR beta CDR3 regions were amplified. HTBI primers were used for first-round RT-PCR of the TCR CDR3. Via MiXCR, TCRdb re-called the multiplex PCR reads, giving one row per CDR3 protein. The sample contains about 260,000 distinct CDR3 sequences, 16% of which appear only once. Ten or more counts support this clonotype. Its antigen remains unidentified.

The V call is TRBV6-1, the J call TRBJ2-1, with 10 nucleotides matching TRBD2. This clonotype originated in a woman aged 18-29 years with Graves' ophthalmopathy. The material sequenced was blood. This CDR3 is CASSGLAGARNEQFF. The CDR3 DNA is TGTGCCAGCAGTGGTCTAGCGGGGGCCCGCAATGAGCAGTTCTTC.